The 25 T cell receptor beta chains given below trace back to one sample, sequenced in a study of shared clonotypes between healthy human individuals. Libraries were prepared by immunoSEQ multiplex PCR; TCRdb keeps only in-frame clonotypes and omits some of them. The repertoire holds some 980,000 clones, with more than 75% as singletons. The sample comprised memory CD4+ T cells sorted from blood. The subset denotes: CD45RA-negative fraction. The receptors were sampled from a man aged 18-30 years in good health.

About this clone itself: This may stem from a read error, because a much larger clone lies one nucleotide away. The rearrangement joins TRBV27 to TRBJ2-2; TRBD1 aligns across 7 bases. J lost 2 bases, V lost 6 bases, and 3 bases had no gene match. In germline, CDR1 is MNHEY, CDR2 SMNVEV (reference sequence). The CDR3 is 14 residues long. This chain's CDR3 is CASRRQGNTGELFF. CDR3 DNA: TGTGCCAGCAGGCGACAGGGCAACACCGGGGAGCTGTTTTTT.

The rearrangement links TRBV6-1 to TRBJ2-7, with D perhaps TRBD1 or TRBD2 (5 bases each). The CDR3 is 14 amino acids. Germline CDR1 is MNHNS and CDR2 is SASEGT. V was pared by 7 bases and J by 1 base, with 14 bases between. This chain's CDR3 is CASTQPWGSYEQYF. DNA for the CDR3: TGTGCCAGCACCCAGCCCTGGGGGTCCTACGAGCAGTACTTC.

J is TRBJ1-3 and V is TRBV9, with D uncertain. Deletions cut 0 bases from V and 4 bases from J, with 17 bases between. CDR3 size: 17 residues. Germline V gene sequence: CDR1 SGDLS, CDR2 YYNGEE. The CDR3: CASSVAQVLSTGNTIYF. The CDR3, as DNA: TGTGCCAGCAGCGTAGCCCAAGTCTTAAGTACCGGAAACACCATATATTTT.

The J gene is TRBJ2-6, the V gene TRBV4-1; D gene uncertain. V lost 0 bases, J lost 0 bases, and 6 bases lay in between. Germline V gene sequence: CDR1 MGHRA, CDR2 YSYEKL. This CDR3 contains 16 residues. The CDR3 coding sequence is TGCGCCAGCAGCCAAGATCAAGGCTCTGGGGCCAACGTCCTGACTTTC. Protein sequence: CASSQDQGSGANVLTF.

V and J are TRBV5-8 and TRBJ1-1, with D maybe TRBD1 (5 bases). Germline CDR1 reads SGHTS; CDR2 reads YDEGEE. V dropped 0 bases and J dropped 0 bases, with 9 bases sitting between them. This CDR3 comprises 15 residues. CDR3 in amino acids: CASSLGGAMNTEAFF. DNA of the CDR3: TGTGCCAGCAGCTTGGGAGGGGCCATGAACACTGAAGCTTTCTTT.

CDR3 protein: CASKEGGQATDTQYF. Here the CDR3 DNA reads TGTGCCAGCAAGGAAGGGGGACAGGCTACAGATACGCAGTATTTT. The chain has TRBV6-1 and TRBJ2-3; 8 bases line up with TRBD1. Germline V gene sequence: CDR1 MNHNS, CDR2 SASEGT. The CDR3 runs to 15 residues. V gave up 7 bases and J gave up 3 bases; unmatched junction bases: 9.

Turning to this clone: With a much larger clone just one base away, this may be a read error. The rearrangement uses TRBV5-1 and TRBJ2-3; D is uncertain. V was clipped by 5 bases and J by 2 bases, with 3 bases between them. Germline assignment: CDR1 SGHRS and CDR2 YFSETQ. This CDR3 has 11 residues. Here the CDR3 reads CASRFTDTQYF. As DNA, the CDR3 is TGCGCCAGCAGATTCACAGATACGCAGTATTTT.

The gene calls are TRBV6-6 and TRBJ1-2; a possible D gene is TRBD1 (6 bases). V was trimmed by 11 bases and J by 3 bases, leaving 16 bases between them. Germline-derived CDR1 and CDR2 are MNHNY and SVGAGI (reference sequence). The CDR3 has 13 amino acids. Here the CDR3 DNA reads TGTGCCTCTTCCACAGGGTCCGACTATGGCTACACCTTC. This encodes CASSTGSDYGYTF.

V gene TRBV2 combines with J gene TRBJ2-1; TRBD2 matches 7 bases. The germline CDR1 and CDR2 sequences are SNHLY and FYNNEI. J was trimmed by 7 bases and V by 8 bases; bases with no gene match: 11. CDR3 size: 14 residues. This CDR3 reads CASLGASGGNEQFF. The CDR3 coding sequence is TGTGCCAGCCTTGGGGCTAGCGGAGGAAATGAGCAGTTCTTC. The full variable domain, with the rest looked up from reference TRBV2 and TRBJ2-1, is EPEVTQTPSHQVTQMGQEVILRCVPISNHLYFYWYRQILGQKVEFLVSFYNNEISEKSEIFDDQFSVERPDGSNFTLKIRSTKLEDSAMYFCASLGASGGNEQFFGPGTRLTVL.

Only one count was recorded for this clone. Other DNA sequences in this sample translate to the same CDR3. This chain connects TRBV2 to TRBJ2-3, with D possibly being TRBD2 (6 bases). V gave up 6 bases and J gave up 5 bases, with 9 bases separating them. Looked up from germline, CDR1 is SNHLY and CDR2 is FYNNEI. CDR3 length: 12 residues. CDR3 coding DNA: TGTGCCAGCAGGGGAGCGGGAGATACGCAGTATTTT. Translation gives CASRGAGDTQYF.

CDR3 DNA: TGTGCCAGCAGTACCGGGACGGCAAACACTGAAGCTTTCTTT. Translation: CASSTGTANTEAFF. J is TRBJ1-1 and V is TRBV9, with TRBD1 as a possible D gene (5 bases). Looked up from germline, CDR1 is SGDLS and CDR2 is YYNGEE. The V end lost 5 bases, the J end lost 2 bases, and 13 bases lay between the germline ends. This CDR3 region has 14 residues.

V usage is TRBV4-1 and J usage is TRBJ1-6; the D is unclear. This CDR3 is 16 amino acids long. V lost 0 bases to trimming and J lost 7 bases, with 13 bases between them. CDR1 MGHRA and CDR2 YSYEKL come from the germline V gene. CDR3 amino acids: CASSQEWPPNNSPLHF. The CDR3 region has the DNA TGCGCCAGCAGCCAAGAATGGCCCCCCAACAATTCACCCCTCCACTTT.

The V and J genes are TRBV4-3 and TRBJ2-3, with D tentatively TRBD1 or TRBD2 (6 bases each). With 0 bases removed from V and 5 bases from J, the gap between germline ends came to 12 bases. Germline CDR1 reads LGHNA; CDR2 reads YSLEER. The CDR3 is 15 amino acids. CDR3 in amino acids: CASSQETGRRDTQYF. DNA for the CDR3: TGCGCCAGCAGCCAAGAAACAGGGAGGAGAGATACGCAGTATTTT.

This clone was counted a few times. The chain recombines TRBV28 with TRBJ2-7; 8 bases map to TRBD2. The CDR3 extends over 15 amino acids. The V gene's germline CDR1 is MDHEN and CDR2 SYDVKM. Trimming at V came to 8 bases and at J to 1 base, leaving 10 bases not matched to a gene. CDR3 amino acids: CASGPSGFISYEQYF. Written as DNA, the CDR3 is TGTGCCAGCGGCCCTAGCGGGTTCATATCCTACGAGCAGTACTTC.

This clone came up once. This chain connects TRBV7-2 to TRBJ2-3; 7 nucleotides match TRBD2. J was trimmed by 4 bases and V by 2 bases; bases with no gene match: 9. The CDR3 consists of 16 residues. Germline lookup yields CDR1 SGHTA and CDR2 FQGNSA. Here the CDR3 reads CASSLSLGGGPDTQYF. The CDR3 coding sequence is TGTGCCAGCAGCTTATCTCTCGGGGGAGGGCCAGATACGCAGTATTTT.

This chain connects TRBV10-2 to TRBJ1-4, with D possibly matching TRBD1 (6 bases). Germline-derived CDR1 and CDR2 are WSHSY and SAAADI. This CDR3 region has 15 residues. Trimming took off 0 bases at V and 8 bases at J, with 13 bases between the two ends. CDR3 nucleotide sequence: TGCGCCAGCAGTGAGTCGGGCAGGGGATGGGAAAAACTGTTTTTT. It is translated as CASSESGRGWEKLFF.

This chain joins TRBV5-1 and TRBJ2-1; D is ambiguous. In germline, CDR1 is SGHRS, CDR2 YFSETQ. The CDR3 totals 14 residues. Deletions cut 1 base from V and 5 bases from J, with 10 bases between. CDR3: CASSLMSTDNEQFF. In DNA form, the CDR3 reads TGCGCCAGCAGCTTGATGTCAACGGACAATGAGCAGTTCTTC.

The chain couples TRBV15 to TRBJ2-7; 8 bases align to TRBD2. This CDR3 has 17 residues. Losses at the gene ends were 0 bases for V and 7 bases for J; bases not matched to a gene: 14. The V gene's germline CDR1 is LNHNV and CDR2 YYDKDF (reference sequence). The CDR3 region has the DNA TGTGCCACCAGCAGAGACCGGACTAGCTCCCATTCAGATGAGCAGTACTTC. Residues: CATSRDRTSSHSDEQYF.

V usage is TRBV19 and J usage is TRBJ1-5; 9 bases align to TRBD1. The V gene end was trimmed by 4 bases and the J gene end by 7 bases; junction bases not matched to a gene: 8. Germline V gene lookup returns CDR1 LNHDA and CDR2 SQIVND (reference sequence). This CDR3 is built from 15 residues. The CDR3 sequence is CASSTPGQGSQPQHF. The CDR3 nucleotides are TGTGCCAGTAGTACCCCGGGACAGGGATCGCAGCCCCAGCATTTT.

Only a few counts were recorded for this clone. CDR3 bases: TGTGCCAGCAGCAACCGATCTGGGGCCAACGTCCTGACTTTC. This codes for CASSNRSGANVLTF. The rearrangement links TRBV5-4 to TRBJ2-6; no reliable D call. The ends were cut back, 4 bases at V and 1 base at J, with 6 bases in the middle. Per germline, CDR1 SGHNT and CDR2 YYREEE (reference sequence). The CDR3 is 14 amino acids.

The rearrangement uses TRBV7-2 and TRBJ2-7; 16 nucleotides align to TRBD2. This CDR3 is 18 amino acids long. The germline V gene has CDR1 SGHTA and CDR2 FQGNSA. After removal of 2 bases from V and 4 bases from J, the junction contained 8 bases not matched to a gene. The CDR3 sequence is CASSLLGTSGRALYEQYF. The CDR3 DNA sequence: TGTGCCAGCAGCTTACTCGGGACTAGCGGGAGGGCCTTATACGAGCAGTACTTC. Full variable domain (remainder filled in from reference TRBV7-2 and TRBJ2-7): GAGVSQSPSNKVTEKGKDVELRCDPISGHTALYWYRQSLGQGLEFLIYFQGNSAPDKSGLPSDRFSAERTGGSVSTLTIQRTQQEDSAVYLCASSLLGTSGRALYEQYFGPGTRLTVT.

This clone was detected a few times. The sample has other DNA sequences that encode this CDR3 too. The J gene is TRBJ1-3, the V gene TRBV9; D may be TRBD1 (5 bases). CDR1 and CDR2 from the germline V gene are SGDLS and YYNGEE. The V gene lost 3 bases and the J gene lost 0 bases, with 13 bases spanning the gap. This CDR3 has 16 amino acids. CDR3 sequence: CASSAAGRGSGNTIYF. CDR3 DNA: TGTGCCAGCAGCGCCGCGGGACGTGGCTCTGGAAACACCATATATTTT.

The gene calls are TRBV5-5 and TRBJ2-5; TRBD2 matches 7 bases. Germline V gene data show CDR1 as SGHKS and CDR2 as YYEKEE (reference sequence). This CDR3 is 14 amino acids long. Unmatched junction bases numbered 6, after V lost 3 bases and J lost 4 bases. CDR3 DNA sequence: TGTGCCAGCAGCTGGGAGCGGGGAAGAGAGACCCAGTACTTC. Its protein product is CASSWERGRETQYF.

The chain recombines TRBV19 with TRBJ1-3; D uncertain. This CDR3 is built from 14 residues. V shed 7 bases and J shed 0 bases, with 10 bases lying between them. Germline CDR1 LNHDA, CDR2 SQIVND (reference sequence). As DNA, the CDR3 is TGTGCCAGTACCGAGAGAGCCTCTGGAAACACCATATATTTT. It is translated as CASTERASGNTIYF.

This rearrangement joins TRBV28 to TRBJ1-3; D is unresolved. V gave up 3 bases and J gave up 0 bases, with 18 bases separating them. This CDR3 comprises 18 residues. Germline assignment: CDR1 MDHEN and CDR2 SYDVKM. The CDR3 is CASSFFTGPLHSGNTIYF. Written as DNA, the CDR3 is TGTGCCAGCAGTTTCTTTACCGGGCCCCTTCACTCTGGAAACACCATATATTTT.